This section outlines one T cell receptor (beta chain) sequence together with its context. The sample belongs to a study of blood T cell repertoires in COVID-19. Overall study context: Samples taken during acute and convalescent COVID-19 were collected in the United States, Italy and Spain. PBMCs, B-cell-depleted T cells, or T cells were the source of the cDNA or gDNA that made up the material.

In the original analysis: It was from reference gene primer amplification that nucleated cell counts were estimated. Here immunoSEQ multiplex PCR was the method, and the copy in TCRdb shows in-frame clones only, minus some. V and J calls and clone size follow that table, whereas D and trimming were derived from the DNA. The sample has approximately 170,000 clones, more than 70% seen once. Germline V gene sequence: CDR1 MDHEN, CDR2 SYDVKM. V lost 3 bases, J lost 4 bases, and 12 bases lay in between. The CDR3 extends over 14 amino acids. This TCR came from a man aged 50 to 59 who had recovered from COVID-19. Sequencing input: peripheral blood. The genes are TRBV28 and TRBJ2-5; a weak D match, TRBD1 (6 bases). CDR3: CASSLPGVAETQYF. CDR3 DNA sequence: TGTGCCAGCAGTTTGCCAGGGGTTGCAGAGACCCAGTACTTC.